This passage covers 21 T cell receptor beta chains from one sample sequenced in a study of blood T cells in healthy people across ages. Through a sample-barcoded 5' primer and a J-beta primer mix, a second PCR was run for about 6 to 11 cycles. TCRdb reanalysed the 5' RACE reads using MiXCR and keeps one entry per CDR3 protein. The sample contains 780,000 or so distinct CDR3 sequences, more than 55% of which appear only once. Sequencing was performed on blood. These receptors were taken from a man between 40 and 49 years old in good health.

V gene TRBV27 combines with J gene TRBJ2-3, with D perhaps matching TRBD2 (7 bases). The germline V and J ends were trimmed by 10 bases and 5 bases, with 19 bases remaining between them. Per the germline V gene, CDR1 is MNHEY and CDR2 is SMNVEV (reference sequence). This CDR3 spans 14 amino acids. In DNA form, the CDR3 reads TGTGCCACCATAAGGGGGGGGCGGGGAGATACGCAGTATTTT. It encodes CATIRGGRGDTQYF.

This clonotype has more than one count but fewer than ten. The chain recombines TRBV20-1 with TRBJ1-5; weak D call: TRBD1 (5 bases). The CDR3 runs 20 residues. Trimming pared 0 bases from V and 7 bases from J, leaving 31 bases between. Germline V gives CDR1 DFQATT, CDR2 SNEGSKA (reference sequence). The CDR3 reads CSARDREGEGRESRLQPQHF. CDR3 nucleotide sequence: TGCAGTGCTAGAGATCGTGAAGGGGAGGGGAGGGAATCGAGATTGCAGCCCCAGCATTTT.

The V and J genes are TRBV5-1 and TRBJ2-1; 8 bases align to TRBD2. The CDR3 covers 15 residues. V shed 4 bases, J shed 5 bases, and the junction held 8 bases outside the gene matches. From germline, CDR1 is SGHRS and CDR2 YFSETQ. The CDR3 region is CASSPGGGMDNEQFF. DNA of the CDR3: TGCGCCAGCAGCCCGGGGGGGGGAATGGACAATGAGCAGTTCTTC. The complete variable domain, with remaining parts taken from reference TRBV5-1 and TRBJ2-1, reads KAGVTQTPRYLIKTRGQQVTLSCSPISGHRSVSWYQQTPGQGLQFLFEYFSETQRNKGNFPGRFSGRQFSNSRSEMNVSTLELGDSALYLCASSPGGGMDNEQFFGPGTRLTVL.

This clonotype was counted a single time. V usage is TRBV29-1 and J usage is TRBJ2-2; no firm D call. The V and J ends lost 3 bases and 1 base respectively, with 6 bases between them. The CDR3 sequence is 13 residues long. CDR1 is SQVTM and CDR2 is ANQGSEA in the germline V gene. The CDR3 nucleotides read TGCAGCGTTGATGGCGGGAACACCGGGGAGCTGTTTTTT. Protein product: CSVDGGNTGELFF.

The V gene is TRBV6-2 or TRBV6-3, the J gene TRBJ2-5; 12 nucleotides align to TRBD2. V was pared by 7 bases and J by 5 bases, with 5 bases of the junction left unmatched. The length of the CDR3 is 14 residues. Germline values: CDR1 MNHEY, CDR2 SVGEGT. CDR3 DNA: TGTGCCAGCAACGAGGGACTAGCGGGTGAGACCCAGTACTTC. Its protein is CASNEGLAGETQYF.

The chain employs TRBV12-3 or TRBV12-4 and TRBJ2-5, with 7 bases matching TRBD2. The tail of the sequence fits TRBJ2-7 better, so the J call may be wrong. This CDR3 spans 23 amino acids. CDR3 loop: CASSLSSRLAVLTALGGENEQYF. In DNA, the CDR3 is TGTGCCAGCAGTTTAAGTAGCAGGTTGGCAGTATTAACCGCCCTGGGAGGGGAGAACGAGCAGTACTTC.

In its sample, this clonotype was seen a few times. The V and J genes are TRBV4-1 and TRBJ2-5, with TRBD2 matching over 10 bases. TRBJ2-7 matches the DNA end more closely, so the J call is doubtful. This CDR3 is built from 16 residues. CDR1 is MGHRA and CDR2 is YSYEKL in the germline V gene. The CDR3 coding sequence is TGCGCCAGCAGCCAACTAGCGGGAGTGTTATACCACGAGCAGTACTTC. It specifies CASSQLAGVLYHEQYF.

The chain combines TRBV6-5 with TRBJ1-2; TRBD1 matches 7 bases. Germline V gene data show CDR1 as MNHEY and CDR2 as SVGAGI. V lost 3 bases and J lost 6; bases outside the gene matches: 7. The CDR3 is 14 amino acids. CDR3 amino acids: CASSYGSGQDGYTF. The CDR3 bases are TGTGCCAGCAGTTATGGTTCCGGACAGGATGGCTACACCTTC.

Concerning this clonotype: One end of the junction varies from germline; a read error may be responsible. The J gene is TRBJ2-5, the V gene TRBV5-1; TRBD2 might be the D (5 bases). Germline CDR1 SGHRS, CDR2 YFSETQ. The CDR3 runs to 14 residues. The chain's CDR3 is CASSQKGPGETRYF. DNA of the CDR3: TGCGCCAGCAGCCAAAAAGGGCCCGGGGAGACCCGGTACTTC.

The gene calls are TRBV5-1 and TRBJ2-5; D is undetermined. Trimming cost V 0 bases and J 2 bases, with 11 bases left between them. Germline CDR1 is SGHRS and CDR2 is YFSETQ. CDR3 length equals 15 residues. The CDR3 DNA reads as TGCGCCAGCAGCTTGGCCGTGGGAAATCAAGAGACCCAGTACTTC. Its protein is CASSLAVGNQETQYF.

This clonotype showed up just once. The chain carries TRBV28 and TRBJ1-2; D may be TRBD1 (6 bases). The CDR3 has 14 residues. V was shortened by 3 bases and J by 7 bases, with 15 bases between the two germline ends. The germline V gene encodes CDR1 MDHEN and CDR2 SYDVKM. In DNA, the CDR3 is TGTGCCAGCAGTTTGCGGCAGGGGTTGGGTGGCTACACCTTC. Its protein product is CASSLRQGLGGYTF.

This clonotype appeared a few times. The J gene is TRBJ1-2, the V gene TRBV20-1; D uncertain. This CDR3 spans 16 amino acids. The germline gives CDR1 DFQATT, CDR2 SNEGSKA (reference sequence). V was shortened by 0 bases and J by 4 bases, with 18 bases between the two germline ends. The CDR3 region has the DNA TGCAGTGCTAGAGAATCTTCCGGGATAGAAGGCTATGGCTACACCTTC. Amino acid sequence: CSARESSGIEGYGYTF.

The V call is TRBV28, the J call TRBJ2-3; D tentatively fits TRBD1 or TRBD2 (6 bases each). Deletions cut 7 bases from V and 0 bases from J, with 14 bases between. This CDR3 spans 15 amino acids. Germline values: CDR1 MDHEN, CDR2 SYDVKM. The chain's CDR3 is CASIKTGASTDTQYF. In nucleotides, the CDR3 is TGTGCCAGCATTAAAACGGGGGCTAGCACAGATACGCAGTATTTT.

This clonotype was detected a few times. This chain uses TRBV7-6 with TRBJ2-5; 10 positions match TRBD1. V shed 4 bases and J 4 bases; nucleotides not matched to a gene: 9. Germline CDR1 SGHVS, CDR2 FNYEAQ. This CDR3 spans 16 amino acids. CDR3 amino acids: CASSSPDRGSIETQYF. The CDR3 coding sequence is TGTGCCAGCAGCTCACCGGACAGGGGGAGTATAGAGACCCAGTACTTC.

The CDR3 DNA reads TGTGCCAGCAGCCGAAACACAGGGGGCGCTTACAATGAGCAGTACTTC. This encodes CASSRNTGGAYNEQYF. This chain joins TRBV14 and TRBJ2-7, with 9 bases matching TRBD1. V gave up 4 bases and J gave up 7 bases; unmatched junction bases: 14. The CDR3 consists of 16 residues. The V gene's germline CDR1 is SGHDN and CDR2 FVKESK.

This clonotype was detected a few times. The chain joins TRBV29-1 to TRBJ2-7; 10 bases map to TRBD2. Per germline, CDR1 SQVTM and CDR2 ANQGSEA. The CDR3 covers 15 residues. V shed 6 bases, J shed 3 bases, and the junction held 11 bases outside the gene matches. The DNA of the CDR3 is TGCAGCGTCGTAGGCTGGGCTAGCGGGAGCTACGAGCAGTACTTC. Its protein product is CSVVGWASGSYEQYF.

The chain links TRBV12-3 or TRBV12-4 to TRBJ2-3; tentatively, D is TRBD1 (5 bases). Between the trimmed V and J ends, which lost 6 bases and 5 bases, there was a span of 6 bases. The CDR3 is 11 amino acids. The CDR3 coding sequence is TGTGCCAGCAGGGGGCAAGATACGCAGTATTTT. This gives the protein CASRGQDTQYF.

The chain carries TRBV6-1 and TRBJ2-7; 11 bases align to TRBD2. CDR1 is MNHNS and CDR2 is SASEGT in the germline V gene. The CDR3 totals 18 residues. Trimming took 6 bases from V and 3 from J; bases not matched to a gene: 16. CDR3 DNA: TGTGCCAGCAGCATCGACAGGGTCGGACTAGCGGGTAGCTACGAGCAGTACTTC. Amino acid sequence: CASSIDRVGLAGSYEQYF.

This clonotype was seen a handful of times. The chain employs TRBV7-3 and TRBJ2-7; D gene unclear. V lost 10 bases, J lost 7 bases, and 11 bases lay in between. Per the germline V gene, CDR1 is SGHTA and CDR2 is FQGTGA. CDR3 size: 10 residues. The CDR3 region has the DNA TGTGCCATCCCGCGATGGGAGCAGTACTTC. It specifies CAIPRWEQYF. Together with reference TRBV7-3 and TRBJ2-7, the CDR3 gives the full variable domain: GAGVSQTPSNKVTEKGKYVELRCDPISGHTALYWYRQSLGQGPEFLIYFQGTGAADDSGLPNDRFFAVRPEGSVSTLKIQRTERGDSAVYLCAIPRWEQYFGPGTRLTVT.

The gene calls are TRBV7-8 and TRBJ2-4; possible D gene TRBD1, 6 bases. Germline V gene data show CDR1 as SGHVS and CDR2 as FQNEAQ. CDR3 length: 16 residues. Trimming took 2 bases from V and 11 from J, leaving 22 bases between them. The CDR3 spells CASSLKRIIQGSVQYF. The CDR3 DNA reads TGTGCCAGCAGCTTAAAACGGATTATACAGGGAAGCGTTCAGTACTTC.

This chain uses TRBV5-5 with TRBJ1-2; D perhaps matches TRBD1 (5 bases). Between the trimmed V and J ends, which lost 5 bases and 13 bases, there was a span of 24 bases. This CDR3 has 14 amino acids. Germline-derived CDR1 and CDR2 are SGHKS and YYEKEE (reference sequence). As DNA, the CDR3 is TGTGCCAGCAGGTTGACTAACCGGGACTCCCTAGGCACCTTC. Amino acids: CASRLTNRDSLGTF. Variable domain in full (rest from reference TRBV5-5 and TRBJ1-2): DAGVTQSPTHLIKTRGQQVTLRCSPISGHKSVSWYQQVLGQGPQFIFQYYEKEERGRGNFPDRFSARQFPNYSSELNVNALLLGDSALYLCASRLTNRDSLGTFGSGTRLTVV.